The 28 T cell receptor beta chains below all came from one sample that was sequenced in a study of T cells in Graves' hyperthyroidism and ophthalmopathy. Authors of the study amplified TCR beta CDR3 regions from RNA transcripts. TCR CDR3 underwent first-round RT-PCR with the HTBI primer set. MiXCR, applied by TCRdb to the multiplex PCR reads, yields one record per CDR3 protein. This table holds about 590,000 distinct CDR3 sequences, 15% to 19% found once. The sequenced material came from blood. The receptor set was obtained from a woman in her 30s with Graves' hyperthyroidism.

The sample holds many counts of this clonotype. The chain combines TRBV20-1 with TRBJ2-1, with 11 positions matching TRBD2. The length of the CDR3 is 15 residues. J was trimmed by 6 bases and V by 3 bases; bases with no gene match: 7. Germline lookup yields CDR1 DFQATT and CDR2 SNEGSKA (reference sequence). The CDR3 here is CSASGRLAGLNEQFF. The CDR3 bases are TGCAGTGCTAGTGGGCGACTAGCGGGACTCAATGAGCAGTTCTTC.

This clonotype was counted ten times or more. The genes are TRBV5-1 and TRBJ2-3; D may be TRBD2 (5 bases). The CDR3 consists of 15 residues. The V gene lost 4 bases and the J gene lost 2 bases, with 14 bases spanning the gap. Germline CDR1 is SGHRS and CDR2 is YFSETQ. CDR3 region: CASSLEGKNTDTQYF. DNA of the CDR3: TGCGCCAGCAGCCTCGAGGGCAAGAACACAGATACGCAGTATTTT.

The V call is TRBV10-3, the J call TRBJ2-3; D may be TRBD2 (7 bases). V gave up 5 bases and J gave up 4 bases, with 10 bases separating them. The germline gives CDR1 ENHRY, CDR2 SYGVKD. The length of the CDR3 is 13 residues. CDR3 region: CAISQGGADTQYF. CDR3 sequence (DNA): TGTGCCATCAGTCAAGGGGGGGCAGATACGCAGTATTTT.

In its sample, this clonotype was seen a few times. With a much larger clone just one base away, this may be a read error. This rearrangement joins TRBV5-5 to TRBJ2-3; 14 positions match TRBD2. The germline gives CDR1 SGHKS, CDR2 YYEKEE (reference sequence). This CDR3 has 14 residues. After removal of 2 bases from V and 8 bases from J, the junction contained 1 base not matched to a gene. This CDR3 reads CASSFGLAGGTQYF. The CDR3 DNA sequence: TGTGCCAGCAGCTTTGGACTAGCGGGAGGTACGCAGTATTTT.

CDR3 DNA: TGCGCCAGCAGCCAAGCCACTAGCGGGAGGGCCTCTAACACCGGGGAGCTGTTTTTT. The encoded protein is CASSQATSGRASNTGELFF. The chain joins TRBV4-3 to TRBJ2-2; 13 bases align to TRBD2. Germline-derived CDR1 and CDR2 are LGHNA and YSLEER. CDR3 length equals 19 residues. V was pared by 1 base and J by 2 bases, with 7 bases of the junction left unmatched.

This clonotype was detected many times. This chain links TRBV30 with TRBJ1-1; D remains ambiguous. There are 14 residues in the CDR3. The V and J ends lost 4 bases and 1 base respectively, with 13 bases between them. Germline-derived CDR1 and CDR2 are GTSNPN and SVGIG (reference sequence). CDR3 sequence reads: CAWNPGPPNTEAFF. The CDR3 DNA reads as TGTGCCTGGAACCCTGGACCGCCGAACACTGAAGCTTTCTTT.

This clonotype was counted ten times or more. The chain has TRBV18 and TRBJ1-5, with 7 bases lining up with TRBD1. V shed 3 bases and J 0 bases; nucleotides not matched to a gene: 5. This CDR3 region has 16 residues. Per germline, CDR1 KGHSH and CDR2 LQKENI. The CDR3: CASSPAGGNSNQPQHF. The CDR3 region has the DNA TGTGCCAGCTCACCGGCAGGGGGTAATAGCAATCAGCCCCAGCATTTT. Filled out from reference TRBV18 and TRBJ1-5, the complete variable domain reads NAGVMQNPRHLVRRRGQEARLRCSPMKGHSHVYWYRQLPEEGLKFMVYLQKENIIDESGMPKERFSAEFPKEGPSILRIQQVVRGDSAAYFCASSPAGGNSNQPQHFGDGTRLSIL.

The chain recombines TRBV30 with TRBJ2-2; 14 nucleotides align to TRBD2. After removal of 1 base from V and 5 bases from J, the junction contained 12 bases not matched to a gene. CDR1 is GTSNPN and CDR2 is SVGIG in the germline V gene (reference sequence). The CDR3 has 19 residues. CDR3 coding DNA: TGTGCCTGGAGTGGACGACTAGCGGGAGGGCCTTTGAGAACCGGGGAGCTGTTTTTT. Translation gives CAWSGRLAGGPLRTGELFF. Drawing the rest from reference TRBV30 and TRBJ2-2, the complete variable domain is SQTIHQWPATLVQPVGSPLSLECTVEGTSNPNLYWYRQAAGRGLQLLFYSVGIGQISSEVPQNLSASRPQDRQFILSSKKLLLSDSGFYLCAWSGRLAGGPLRTGELFFGEGSRLTVL.

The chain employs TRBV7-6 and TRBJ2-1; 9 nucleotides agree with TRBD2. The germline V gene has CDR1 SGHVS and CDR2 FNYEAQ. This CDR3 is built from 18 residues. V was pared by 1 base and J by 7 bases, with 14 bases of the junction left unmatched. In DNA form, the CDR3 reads TGTGCCAGCAGCTTAGATTTCTTCAGGACTAGCGTTCCGAATGAGCAGTTCTTC. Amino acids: CASSLDFFRTSVPNEQFF.

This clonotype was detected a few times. The CDR3 loop reads CSARDWGGRSETQYF. CDR3 bases: TGCAGTGCTAGAGACTGGGGCGGGAGGTCGGAGACCCAGTACTTC. The rearrangement links TRBV20-1 to TRBJ2-5, with 8 positions matching TRBD2. The CDR3 loop spans 15 amino acids. The germline V gene has CDR1 DFQATT and CDR2 SNEGSKA (reference sequence). V shed 0 bases and J 5 bases; nucleotides not matched to a gene: 8.

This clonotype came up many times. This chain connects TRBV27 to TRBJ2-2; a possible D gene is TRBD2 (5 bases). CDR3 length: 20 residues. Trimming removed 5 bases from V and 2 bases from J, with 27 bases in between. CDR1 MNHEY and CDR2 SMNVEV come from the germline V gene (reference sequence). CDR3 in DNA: TGTGCCAGCAGTCCCCTTACGTGGGAGTGGCGGTTGGTAAACACCGGGGAGCTGTTTTTT. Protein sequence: CASSPLTWEWRLVNTGELFF.

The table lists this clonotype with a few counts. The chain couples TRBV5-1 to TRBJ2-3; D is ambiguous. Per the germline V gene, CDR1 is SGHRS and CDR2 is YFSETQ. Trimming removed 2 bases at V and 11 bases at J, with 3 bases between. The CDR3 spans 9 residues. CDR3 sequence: CASSFRQYF. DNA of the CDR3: TGCGCCAGCAGCTTCCGGCAGTATTTT.

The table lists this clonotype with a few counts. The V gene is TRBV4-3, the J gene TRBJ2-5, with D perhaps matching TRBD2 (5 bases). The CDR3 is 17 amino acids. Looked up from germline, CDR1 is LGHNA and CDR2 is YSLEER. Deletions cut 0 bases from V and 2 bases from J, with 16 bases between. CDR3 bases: TGCGCCAGCAGCCAAGATCTGTCTCTAGCCCGGCAAGAGACCCAGTACTTC. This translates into CASSQDLSLARQETQYF.

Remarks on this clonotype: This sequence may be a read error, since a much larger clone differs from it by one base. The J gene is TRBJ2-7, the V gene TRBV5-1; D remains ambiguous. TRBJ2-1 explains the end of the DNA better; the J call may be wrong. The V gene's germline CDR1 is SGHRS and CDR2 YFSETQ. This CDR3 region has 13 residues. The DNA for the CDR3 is TGCGCCAGCAGTCCCTGGAGCTCCTACGAGCAGTTCTTC. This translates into CASSPWSSYEQFF.

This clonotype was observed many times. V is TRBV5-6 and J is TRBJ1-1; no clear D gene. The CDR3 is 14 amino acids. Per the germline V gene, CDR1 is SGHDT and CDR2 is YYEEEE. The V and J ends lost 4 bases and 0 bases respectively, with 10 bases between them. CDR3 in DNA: TGTGCCAGCAGCCCTGAGACCATGAACACTGAAGCTTTCTTT. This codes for CASSPETMNTEAFF.

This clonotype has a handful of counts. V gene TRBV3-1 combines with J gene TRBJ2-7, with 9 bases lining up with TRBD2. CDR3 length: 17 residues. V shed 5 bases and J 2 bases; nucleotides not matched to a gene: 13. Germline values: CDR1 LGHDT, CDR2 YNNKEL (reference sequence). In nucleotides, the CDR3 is TGTGCCAGCAGCGAAACCTGGGCTAGCGGGGATCCCTACGAGCAGTACTTC. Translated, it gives CASSETWASGDPYEQYF.

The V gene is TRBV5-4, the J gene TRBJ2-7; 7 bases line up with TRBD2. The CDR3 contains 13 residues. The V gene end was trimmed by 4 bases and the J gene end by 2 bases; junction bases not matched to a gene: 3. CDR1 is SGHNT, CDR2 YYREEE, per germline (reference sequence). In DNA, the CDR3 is TGTGCCAGCAGCGGGGACTACGCCTACGAGCAGTACTTC. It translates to CASSGDYAYEQYF.

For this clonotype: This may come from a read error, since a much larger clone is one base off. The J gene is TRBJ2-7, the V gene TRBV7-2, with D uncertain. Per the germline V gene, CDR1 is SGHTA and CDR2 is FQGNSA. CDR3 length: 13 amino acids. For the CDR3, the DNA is TGTGCCAGCAGCTTACACGGTTCCTACGGGCAGTACTTC. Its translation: CASSLHGSYGQYF.

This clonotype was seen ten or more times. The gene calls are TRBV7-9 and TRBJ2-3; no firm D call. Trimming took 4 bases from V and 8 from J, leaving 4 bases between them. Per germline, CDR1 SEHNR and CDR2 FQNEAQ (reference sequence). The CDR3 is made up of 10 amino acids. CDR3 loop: CASSYGTQYF. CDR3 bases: TGTGCCAGCAGCTACGGTACGCAGTATTTT.

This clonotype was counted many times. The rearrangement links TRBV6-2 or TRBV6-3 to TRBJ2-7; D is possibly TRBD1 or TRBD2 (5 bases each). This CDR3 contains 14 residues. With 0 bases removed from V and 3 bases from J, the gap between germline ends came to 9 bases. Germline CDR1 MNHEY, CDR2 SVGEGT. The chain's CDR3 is CASSYSRDDYEQYF. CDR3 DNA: TGTGCCAGCAGTTACTCCCGGGACGACTACGAGCAGTACTTC.

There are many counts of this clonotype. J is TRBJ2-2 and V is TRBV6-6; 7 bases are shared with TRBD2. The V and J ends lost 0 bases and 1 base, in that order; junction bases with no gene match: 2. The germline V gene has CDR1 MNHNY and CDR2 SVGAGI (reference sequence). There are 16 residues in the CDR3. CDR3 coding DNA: TGTGCCAGCAGTTACTCGGGCGGGAGGAACACCGGGGAGCTGTTTTTT. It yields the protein CASSYSGGRNTGELFF.

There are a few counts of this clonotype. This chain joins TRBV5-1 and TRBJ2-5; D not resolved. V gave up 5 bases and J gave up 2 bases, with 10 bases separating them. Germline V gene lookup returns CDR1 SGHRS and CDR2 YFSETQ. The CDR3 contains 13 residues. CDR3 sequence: CASRGSPQETQYF. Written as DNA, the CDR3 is TGCGCCAGCAGAGGGTCCCCACAAGAGACCCAGTACTTC.

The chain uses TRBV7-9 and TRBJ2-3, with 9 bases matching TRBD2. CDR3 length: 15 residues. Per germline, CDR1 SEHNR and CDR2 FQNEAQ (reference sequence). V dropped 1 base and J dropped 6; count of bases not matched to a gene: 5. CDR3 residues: CASSLEAGGPDTQYF. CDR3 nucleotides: TGTGCCAGCAGCTTAGAGGCGGGAGGGCCCGATACGCAGTATTTT.

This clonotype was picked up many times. The CDR3 sequence: CASIDNVDRVFGTQYF. CDR3 DNA: TGTGCCAGCATCGACAATGTCGACAGGGTCTTTGGTACGCAGTATTTT. The J gene is TRBJ2-3, the V gene TRBV6-1; TRBD1 aligns across 7 bases. The germline V gene encodes CDR1 MNHNS and CDR2 SASEGT. There are 16 residues in the CDR3. J was trimmed by 8 bases and V by 7 bases; bases with no gene match: 18.

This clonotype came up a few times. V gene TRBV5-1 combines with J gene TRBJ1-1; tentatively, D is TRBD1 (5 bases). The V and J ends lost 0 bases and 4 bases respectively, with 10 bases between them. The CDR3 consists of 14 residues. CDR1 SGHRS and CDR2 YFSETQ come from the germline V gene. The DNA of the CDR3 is TGCGCCAGCAGCTTGGTAGGGGTGGGCACTGAAGCTTTCTTT. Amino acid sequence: CASSLVGVGTEAFF.

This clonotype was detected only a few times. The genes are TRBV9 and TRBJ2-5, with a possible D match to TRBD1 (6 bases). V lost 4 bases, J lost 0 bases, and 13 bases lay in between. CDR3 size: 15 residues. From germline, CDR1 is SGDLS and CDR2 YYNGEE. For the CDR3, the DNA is TGTGCCAGCAGCCAATCAGGGGTGTACCAAGAGACCCAGTACTTC. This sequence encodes CASSQSGVYQETQYF.

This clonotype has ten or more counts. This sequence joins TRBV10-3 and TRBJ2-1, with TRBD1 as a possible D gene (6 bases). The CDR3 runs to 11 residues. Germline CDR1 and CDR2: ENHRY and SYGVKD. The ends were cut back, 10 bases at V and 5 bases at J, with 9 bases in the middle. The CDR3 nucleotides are TGTGCCAGTGGACAGAACAATGAGCAGTTCTTC. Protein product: CASGQNNEQFF.

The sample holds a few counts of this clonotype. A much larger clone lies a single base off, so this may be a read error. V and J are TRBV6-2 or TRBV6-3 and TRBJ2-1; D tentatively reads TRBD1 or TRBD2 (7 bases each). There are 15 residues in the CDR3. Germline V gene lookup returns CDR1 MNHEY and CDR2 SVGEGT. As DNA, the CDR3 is TGTGCCAGCACCTACGCCAGGGGAGGGGGCAATGAGCAGTCCTTC. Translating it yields CASTYARGGGNEQSF.